This T cell receptor beta chain stems from a study of blood T cell repertoires in COVID-19. On this clone itself: Other DNA variants within this sample encode the same CDR3.

This CDR3 region has 14 residues. V was cut by 3 bases and J by 2 bases, with 11 bases left in between. The germline CDR1 and CDR2 sequences are LNHDA and SQIVND (reference sequence). Generated by immunoSEQ multiplex PCR, the TCRdb table keeps only in-frame clones and is missing some. The sample has roughly 150,000 clones; over 90% are singletons. The material sequenced was peripheral blood. This TCR derives from an older woman with COVID-19, enrolled during active disease. V usage is TRBV19 and J usage is TRBJ2-7; tentative D call: TRBD1 (6 bases). CDR3 DNA: TGTGCCAGTAGTATCCGTGACAGGCCCTACGAGCAGTACTTC. It is translated as CASSIRDRPYEQYF.